The clone carrying this TCR beta chain was seen ten or more times. This sample was included in a study of T cells in Graves' hyperthyroidism and ophthalmopathy. The CDR3 covers 13 residues. The V end was cut by 7 bases, the J end by 3 bases, with 13 bases between. Germline V gene data show CDR1 as PRHDT and CDR2 as FYEKMQ (reference sequence). TCR beta CDR3 sequences were amplified from RNA transcripts. HTBI primers drove first-round RT-PCR of the TCR CDR3. TCRdb called the multiplex PCR reads again in MiXCR, with one record for every CDR3 protein. Among over 650,000 distinct CDR3 sequences listed, around 15% were seen once.

The chain recombines TRBV13 with TRBJ2-7, with a tentative D call TRBD1 (5 bases). This clonotype originated in a man aged 18 to 30 with Graves' hyperthyroidism. Sequencing was done on a sample of blood. For the CDR3, the DNA is TGTGCCAGCACCGGACACTCCTTCTACGAGCAGTACTTC. It is translated as CASTGHSFYEQYF.